One and the same sample provided the 5 T cell receptor beta chains below, sequenced in a study of control samples from healthy donors and cancer patients. Assay used: immunoSEQ multiplex PCR; TCRdb lists only in-frame clones, some missing. This table has about 26,000 clones, around 85% appearing once. Sequenced sample: PBMCs. Receptor source: a woman in her sixties with head and neck cancer.

This chain connects TRBV20-1 to TRBJ2-1; D is undetermined. The germline CDR1 and CDR2 sequences are DFQATT and SNEGSKA (reference sequence). With 4 bases removed from V and 5 bases from J, the gap between germline ends came to 6 bases. This CDR3 spans 11 amino acids. The chain's CDR3 is CSATKHNEQFF. In nucleotides, the CDR3 is TGCAGTGCTACGAAACACAATGAGCAGTTCTTC.

This chain joins TRBV14 and TRBJ1-3; no clear D. The CDR3 runs to 13 residues. Trimming left V 1 base short and J 2 bases short, with 3 bases between. The germline V gene has CDR1 SGHDN and CDR2 FVKESK. The chain's CDR3 is CASSQVAGNTIYF. In nucleotides, the CDR3 is TGTGCCAGCAGCCAAGTTGCTGGAAACACCATATATTTT.

The rearrangement joins TRBV7-8 to TRBJ2-3, with 9 bases fitting TRBD2. After removal of 5 bases from V and 4 bases from J, the junction contained 10 bases not matched to a gene. The CDR3 totals 16 residues. Germline V lookup: CDR1 SGHVS, CDR2 FQNEAQ. The CDR3 loop reads CASSHWTSVSADTQYF. The CDR3, as DNA: TGTGCCAGCAGCCATTGGACTAGCGTGAGCGCAGATACGCAGTATTTT.

The chain employs TRBV3-1 (or the pseudogene TRBV3-2) and TRBJ2-5, with TRBD2 matching 12 bases. The germline gives CDR1 LGHDT, CDR2 YNNKEL (reference sequence). The V segment lost 5 bases and the J segment 1 base; nucleotides outside the gene matches: 2. CDR3 length: 15 amino acids. DNA for the CDR3: TGTGCCAGCAGCTTACTAGCGGGAGGCCAAGAGACCCAGTACTTC. Its translation is CASSLLAGGQETQYF.

This clone was picked up one time. This rearrangement joins TRBV30 to TRBJ2-4, with D maybe TRBD1 (5 bases). V lost 1 base and J 5 bases, leaving 18 bases between the germline ends. The CDR3 extends over 16 amino acids. Germline lookup yields CDR1 GTSNPN and CDR2 SVGIG (reference sequence). The CDR3 DNA is TGTGCCTGGAGTGCCCGGTGGGGCAGTAAGGAAAACATTCAGTACTTC. Encoded protein: CAWSARWGSKENIQYF.